Following are 26 T cell receptor beta chains from one sample sequenced in a study of blood T cell repertoires in COVID-19. Using immunoSEQ multiplex PCR, the repertoire was profiled, and TCRdb retains in-frame clones only, with some absent. Of approximately 300,000 clones detected, 90% appear once; the ten largest clones hold around 0.93%. The sequenced sample consisted of peripheral blood. These TCRs come from a woman aged 40 to 49 with COVID-19, enrolled during active disease.

The J gene is TRBJ1-4, the V gene TRBV18; D not resolved. The CDR3 contains 15 residues. Germline CDR1 reads KGHSH; CDR2 reads LQKENI. Trimming cost V 3 bases and J 5 bases, with 13 bases left between them. The CDR3 sequence: CASSPPVVENEKLFF. The CDR3 DNA is TGTGCCAGCTCACCGCCGGTGGTGGAGAATGAAAAACTGTTTTTT. Filled out from reference TRBV18 and TRBJ1-4, the complete variable domain reads NAGVMQNPRHLVRRRGQEARLRCSPMKGHSHVYWYRQLPEEGLKFMVYLQKENIIDESGMPKERFSAEFPKEGPSILRIQQVVRGDSAAYFCASSPPVVENEKLFFGSGTQLSVL.

The V and J genes are TRBV7-9 and TRBJ2-2; no clear D gene. This CDR3 contains 9 residues. V was cut by 10 bases and J by 6 bases, with 3 bases left in between. Germline lookup yields CDR1 SEHNR and CDR2 FQNEAQ (reference sequence). The CDR3 loop reads CATSGELFF. In DNA form, the CDR3 reads TGTGCCACCTCCGGGGAGCTGTTTTTT.

V gene TRBV4-1 combines with J gene TRBJ2-7; 11 bases are shared with TRBD2. Germline CDR1 reads MGHRA; CDR2 reads YSYEKL. This CDR3 is built from 15 residues. Trimming cost V 3 bases and J 2 bases; bases outside gene matches: 3. In DNA form, the CDR3 reads TGCGCCAGCAGCCAGGAGGGACTAGCGGCCTACGAGCAGTACTTC. It yields the protein CASSQEGLAAYEQYF.

The chain employs TRBV10-3 and TRBJ2-7; TRBD1 matches 8 bases. The CDR3 runs 15 residues. The germline CDR1 and CDR2 sequences are ENHRY and SYGVKD. V gave up 6 bases and J gave up 2 bases; unmatched junction bases: 9. CDR3 in amino acids: CAISAGQGKPYEQYF. CDR3 in DNA: TGTGCCATCAGCGCTGGACAGGGTAAGCCCTACGAGCAGTACTTC.

The chain has TRBV5-6 and TRBJ2-3; possible D gene TRBD1, 6 bases. In germline, CDR1 is SGHDT, CDR2 YYEEEE. V gave up 4 bases and J gave up 6 bases, with 15 bases separating them. This CDR3 has 14 amino acids. The CDR3 sequence is CASSPRVRGDTQYF. The CDR3 DNA is TGTGCCAGCAGCCCGAGGGTCAGGGGCGATACGCAGTATTTT.

This chain links TRBV28 with TRBJ1-2; D possibly corresponds to TRBD1 (5 bases). The length of the CDR3 is 13 residues. Germline CDR1 and CDR2: MDHEN and SYDVKM. The germline V and J ends were trimmed by 6 bases and 8 bases, with 16 bases remaining between them. The DNA for the CDR3 is TGTGCCAGCAGCCCCAGGACATTCCACGGCTACACCTTC. Translated: CASSPRTFHGYTF.

This clone was observed a single time. This sequence joins TRBV19 and TRBJ2-7, with D tentatively TRBD2 (7 bases). CDR1 is LNHDA, CDR2 SQIVND, per germline (reference sequence). This CDR3 comprises 14 residues. The V end lost 3 bases, the J end lost 4 bases, and 13 bases lay between the germline ends. Here the CDR3 reads CASSMGGGLYEQYF. The CDR3 region has the DNA TGTGCCAGTAGTATGGGGGGGGGCCTATACGAGCAGTACTTC.

This chain connects TRBV9 to TRBJ1-2, with TRBD1 matching over 7 bases. This CDR3 is 13 amino acids long. Germline loops: CDR1 SGDLS, CDR2 YYNGEE. V lost 4 bases, J lost 7 bases, and 7 bases stayed unmatched. As DNA, the CDR3 is TGTGCCAGCAGCCCGGGGACAGTGGGTGGCTACACCTTC. Protein sequence: CASSPGTVGGYTF.

The genes are TRBV2 and TRBJ1-4, with D perhaps matching TRBD1 (6 bases). Trimming took off 5 bases at V and 8 bases at J, with 15 bases between the two ends. This CDR3 is built from 14 residues. Germline V gives CDR1 SNHLY, CDR2 FYNNEI. The CDR3 DNA reads TGTGCCAGCAGTTCCGGGGGGCTCGTAGAAAAACTGTTTTTT. It yields the protein CASSSGGLVEKLFF.

This chain uses TRBV30 with TRBJ2-1, with 8 bases aligning to TRBD2. The CDR3 is made up of 12 amino acids. V lost 4 bases and J lost 10; bases outside the gene matches: 6. CDR1 and CDR2 (germline): GTSNPN, SVGIG (reference sequence). CDR3 bases: TGTGCCTGGATCGGCGGGAGGAGGGAGCAGTTCTTC. Its translation is CAWIGGRREQFF.

The gene calls are TRBV5-4 and TRBJ1-1; D may be TRBD1 (6 bases). Trimming took off 4 bases at V and 12 bases at J, with 16 bases between the two ends. Germline V lookup: CDR1 SGHNT, CDR2 YYREEE (reference sequence). The CDR3 runs to 12 residues. The CDR3 spells CASSPRRGATFF. The CDR3 DNA follows: TGTGCCAGCAGCCCCCGGCGGGGGGCGACTTTCTTT.

The V call is TRBV6-6, the J call TRBJ1-2; 7 nucleotides line up with TRBD1. Germline trimming cut 5 bases from V and 1 base from J; bases unmatched to any gene: 4. The germline gives CDR1 MNHNY, CDR2 SVGAGI (reference sequence). CDR3 length: 14 amino acids. The CDR3 is CASSPGTVNYGYTF. CDR3 DNA sequence: TGTGCCAGCAGTCCCGGGACAGTTAACTATGGCTACACCTTC.

J is TRBJ2-3 and V is TRBV6-6, with 7 bases matching TRBD2. V lost 4 bases, J lost 3 bases, and 7 bases stayed unmatched. The germline V gene encodes CDR1 MNHNY and CDR2 SVGAGI (reference sequence). The CDR3 extends over 15 amino acids. In nucleotides, the CDR3 is TGTGCCAGCAGTTCCCCGGGGCGGGAGACAGATACGCAGTATTTT. This codes for CASSSPGRETDTQYF.

This clone was observed a single time. The chain joins TRBV28 to TRBJ2-2; 10 positions match TRBD1. Germline CDR1 is MDHEN and CDR2 is SYDVKM. Germline trimming cut 6 bases from V and 2 bases from J; bases unmatched to any gene: 3. The CDR3 is 15 residues long. Here the CDR3 DNA reads TGTGCCAGCAGGACAGGGGGCGCAAACACCGGGGAGCTGTTTTTT. Translated, it gives CASRTGGANTGELFF.

The chain carries TRBV29-1 and TRBJ1-2; D call uncertain. Trimming took 6 bases from V and 3 from J, leaving 11 bases between them. CDR3 length: 12 residues. Germline V gives CDR1 SQVTM, CDR2 ANQGSEA. Here the CDR3 DNA reads TGCAGCGTCTTGAGGGCGGACTATGGCTACACCTTC. It specifies CSVLRADYGYTF.

J is TRBJ2-2 and V is TRBV19, with 11 nucleotides matching TRBD2. The CDR3 is 17 amino acids. Germline V gives CDR1 LNHDA, CDR2 SQIVND (reference sequence). V lost 1 base and J lost 2; bases outside the gene matches: 3. This CDR3 is CASSIASGGLNTGELFF. The CDR3 DNA sequence: TGTGCCAGTAGTATAGCTAGCGGGGGGCTCAACACCGGGGAGCTGTTTTTT.

Only one count was recorded for this clone. It is unclear where the CDR3 begins or ends on the DNA, so no DNA is shown, and the CDR3 is as TCRdb lists it. The chain links TRBV27 to TRBJ2-1; the table's D call, TRBD2, has no DNA check behind it. From its first to its last residue, the CDR3 has 15 amino acids. The germline V gene has CDR1 MNHEY and CDR2 SMNVEV (reference sequence). The CDR3 here is CASSSSGGSYNEQFF.

The chain employs TRBV7-9 and TRBJ2-6; the D gene is possibly TRBD1 (5 bases). Looked up from germline, CDR1 is SEHNR and CDR2 is FQNEAQ (reference sequence). Trimming shortened V by 2 bases and J by 3 bases, and 11 bases separated the two germline ends. The CDR3 runs 16 residues. This CDR3 reads CASSLRQGVGANVLTF. The CDR3 nucleotides are TGTGCCAGCAGCTTAAGACAAGGGGTTGGGGCCAACGTCCTGACTTTC.

The chain carries TRBV11-3 and TRBJ2-3; 10 bases line up with TRBD2. The germline gives CDR1 SGHNT, CDR2 YENEEA. After removal of 3 bases from V and 1 base from J, the junction contained 10 bases not matched to a gene. This CDR3 has 18 amino acids. CDR3 bases: TGTGCCAGCAGCTTTGATAGCGGGAGGCCCCGGGGCACAGATACGCAGTATTTT. Protein: CASSFDSGRPRGTDTQYF.

This clone was counted a single time. J is TRBJ2-5 and V is TRBV5-5; 12 nucleotides agree with TRBD2. CDR3 size: 15 residues. Per germline, CDR1 SGHKS and CDR2 YYEKEE (reference sequence). The V gene end was trimmed by 5 bases and the J gene end by 7 bases; junction bases not matched to a gene: 9. CDR3 amino acids: CASSAGTSGLGTQYF. CDR3 sequence (DNA): TGTGCCAGCAGTGCCGGGACTAGCGGGTTGGGGACCCAGTACTTC.

About this clone: Relative to the germline gene, one junction end is altered; a read error may explain this. The genes are TRBV6-5 and TRBJ1-2; TRBD1 is a possible D gene (6 bases). CDR3 size: 16 residues. Germline CDR1 MNHEY, CDR2 SVGAGI. The CDR3 protein is CASSNSPGHMNYGYTF. In DNA, the CDR3 is TGTGCCAGCAGTAACTCTCCGGGACACATGAACTATGGCTACACCTTC.

This chain connects TRBV27 to TRBJ1-2; tentatively, D is TRBD1 (5 bases). This CDR3 is 13 amino acids long. CDR1 and CDR2 from the germline V gene are MNHEY and SMNVEV (reference sequence). Deletions cut 7 bases from V and 7 bases from J, with 16 bases between. CDR3 in DNA: TGTGCCAGCACGGACACCGGGAGTAGTGGCTACACCTTC. Residues: CASTDTGSSGYTF.

The chain couples TRBV2 to TRBJ2-7; D is perhaps TRBD1 (5 bases). The CDR3 covers 13 residues. Germline loops: CDR1 SNHLY, CDR2 FYNNEI. V lost 6 bases and J lost 3, with 12 bases in between. In nucleotides, the CDR3 is TGTGCCAGCAGACCGGACACCTTCTACGAGCAGTACTTC. Its translation is CASRPDTFYEQYF.

The rearrangement links TRBV5-6 to TRBJ2-2; 11 bases map to TRBD1. J gave up 4 bases and V 0 bases, and 2 bases lay outside the gene matches. CDR1 and CDR2 (germline): SGHDT, YYEEEE. The CDR3 covers 16 residues. CDR3 amino acids: CASSLDGTGGTGELFF. Here the CDR3 DNA reads TGTGCCAGCAGCTTGGATGGGACAGGGGGCACCGGGGAGCTGTTTTTT.

The rearrangement uses TRBV30 and TRBJ2-1, with 8 bases aligning to TRBD2. Germline CDR1 is GTSNPN and CDR2 is SVGIG (reference sequence). V shed 5 bases and J 6 bases; nucleotides not matched to a gene: 9. CDR3 size: 14 residues. CDR3 sequence (DNA): TGTGCCTGGGGGAGCGGGAGATCCCCCAATGAGCAGTTCTTC. Its protein is CAWGSGRSPNEQFF. Full variable domain (rest looked up from reference TRBV30 and TRBJ2-1): SQTIHQWPATLVQPVGSPLSLECTVEGTSNPNLYWYRQAAGRGLQLLFYSVGIGQISSEVPQNLSASRPQDRQFILSSKKLLLSDSGFYLCAWGSGRSPNEQFFGPGTRLTVL.

V and J are TRBV12-3 or TRBV12-4 and TRBJ2-7; TRBD1 aligns across 7 bases. The ends lost 6 bases at V and 6 bases at J; junction bases unmatched: 8. The CDR3 is 13 amino acids. CDR3 sequence reads: CASSLWQGVEQYF. Written as DNA, the CDR3 is TGTGCCAGCAGCTTGTGGCAGGGGGTCGAGCAGTACTTC.